This T cell receptor (beta chain) was profiled in a study of identical twins' blood T cells. Germline V gene data show CDR1 as LGHDT and CDR2 as YNNKEL (reference sequence). The CDR3 contains 14 residues. Losses at the gene ends were 3 bases for V and 6 bases for J; bases not matched to a gene: 4. TCRdb itself ran the 5' RACE reads through MiXCR, one entry per CDR3 protein. The sample has around 380,000 distinct CDR3 sequences, roughly 28% seen once. The chain has TRBV3-1 and TRBJ2-2, with 7 bases identical to TRBD2. The sample consisted of PBMCs. The receptor was derived from a woman between 18 and 50 years old in good health. The CDR3 DNA is TGTGCCAGCAGCCACGCCGGACTAGCCGGGGAGCTGTTTTTT. Residues: CASSHAGLAGELFF. The entire variable domain, with the rest obtained from reference TRBV3-1 and TRBJ2-2, is as follows: DTAVSQTPKYLVTQMGNDKSIKCEQNLGHDTMYWYKQDSKKFLKIMFSYNNKELIINETVPNRFSPKSPDKAHLNLHINSLELGDSAVYFCASSHAGLAGELFFGEGSRLTVL.